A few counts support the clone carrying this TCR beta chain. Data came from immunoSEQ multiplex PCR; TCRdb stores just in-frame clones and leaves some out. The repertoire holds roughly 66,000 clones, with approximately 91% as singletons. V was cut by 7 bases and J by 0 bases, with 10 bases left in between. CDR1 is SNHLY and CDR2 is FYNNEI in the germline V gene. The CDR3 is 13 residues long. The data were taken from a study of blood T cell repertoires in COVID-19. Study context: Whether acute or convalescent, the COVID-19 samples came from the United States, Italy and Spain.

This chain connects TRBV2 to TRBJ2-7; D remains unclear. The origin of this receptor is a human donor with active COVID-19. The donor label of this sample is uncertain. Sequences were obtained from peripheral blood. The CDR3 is CASKGWSSYEQYF. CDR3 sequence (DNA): TGTGCCAGCAAAGGTTGGAGCTCCTACGAGCAGTACTTC.